The rows below give T cell receptor beta chains drawn from one sample of a study of T-cell reconstitution after alpha-beta-depleted transplantation in children. TCRdb analysed the PCR reads with MiXCR anew, one entry per CDR3 protein. The sample yields more than 90,000 distinct CDR3 sequences, 9% to 12% seen once. Sequenced material: PBMCs, taken before TCRalphabeta/CD19-depleted stem cell transplant. Every receptor here comes from a boy aged 2 to 10 with acute lymphoblastic leukemia, due to receive a stem cell transplant. The CDR3 runs from the conserved cysteine through the conserved F or W. D genes are given only for firm matches. Clone size is not always given. Where it is, it says once, few, many or a class for expanded clones.

d_call	v_call	j_call	clone_size	cdr3_aa	cdr3_nt
-	TRBV6-6	TRBJ1-4	-	CASNRGINEKLFF	TGTGCCAGCAATCGGGGGATCAACGAAAAACTGTTTTTT
-	TRBV5-6	TRBJ2-5	many	CASSLGGSQTQYF	TGTGCCAGCAGCTTGGGGGGGAGTCAGACCCAGTACTTC
-	TRBV3-1	TRBJ2-5	many	CASSQDGETQYF	TGTGCCAGCAGCCAAGATGGCGAGACCCAGTACTTC
TRBD2	TRBV14	TRBJ2-7	few	CASSLGTSGNHRNEQYF	TGTGCCAGCAGCCTCGGGACTAGCGGGAATCATCGGAACGAGCAGTACTTC
TRBD1	TRBV5-1	TRBJ2-7	few	CASSLHRGDEQYF	TGCGCCAGCAGCTTGCACAGGGGTGACGAGCAGTACTTC
-	TRBV7-9	TRBJ1-1	-	CASSIPTGVGAEAFF	TGTGCCAGCAGCATTCCGACTGGGGTCGGCGCTGAAGCTTTCTTT
-	TRBV20-1	TRBJ2-1	few	CSARMVAGRPTYNEQFF	TGCAGTGCTAGAATGGTTGCGGGAAGACCTACCTACAATGAGCAGTTCTTC
-	TRBV5-1	TRBJ1-1	-	CASSFSEPRERAFF	TGCGCCAGCAGCTTTTCCGAGCCCAGGGAGAGAGCTTTCTTT
-	TRBV11-1	TRBJ2-1	-	CASSLLGRTGRSSYNEQFF	TGTGCCAGCAGCTTATTAGGCAGGACTGGGAGGAGCTCCTACAATGAGCAGTTCTTC
-	TRBV7-2	TRBJ1-1	many	CASSFYTGLYTEAFF	TGTGCCAGCAGCTTCTATACAGGGTTGTACACTGAAGCTTTCTTT
TRBD1	TRBV18	TRBJ1-5	few	CASSGDRQGNQPQHF	TGTGCCAGCTCCGGGGACAGGCAGGGCAATCAGCCCCAGCATTTT
-	TRBV6-1	TRBJ2-7	-	CASSPAGTQAYEQYF	TGTGCCAGCAGCCCTGCCGGGACGCAAGCCTACGAGCAGTACTTC
-	TRBV20-1	TRBJ2-5	many	CSAAGRIETQYF	TGCAGTGCTGCCGGTAGGATAGAGACCCAGTACTTC
TRBD2	TRBV29-1	TRBJ2-1	few	CSVEAPKRESHNEQFF	TGCAGCGTTGAAGCCCCCAAGCGGGAGTCCCACAATGAGCAGTTCTTC
TRBD1	TRBV12-3/TRBV12-4	TRBJ2-3	-	CASSPYGQGYTDTQYF	TGTGCCAGCAGTCCTTACGGACAGGGTTACACAGATACGCAGTATTTT
-	TRBV5-1	TRBJ1-5	-	CASSLVPGAEQPQHF	TGCGCCAGCAGCTTGGTCCCGGGGGCGGAACAGCCCCAGCATTTT
-	TRBV7-9	TRBJ2-1	-	CASSLATAPGRDEQFF	TGTGCCAGCAGCTTAGCGACTGCTCCTGGTCGGGATGAGCAGTTCTTC
TRBD2	TRBV7-3	TRBJ2-1	-	CASSSGPSGSVYEQFF	TGTGCCAGCAGCTCAGGACCTAGCGGGAGCGTATATGAGCAGTTCTTC
-	TRBV29-1	TRBJ2-3	few	CSVAAPPGEGADTQYF	TGCAGCGTCGCCGCTCCCCCAGGGGAGGGCGCAGATACGCAGTATTTT
-	TRBV28	TRBJ2-5	-	CASSPFRLNQETQYF	TGTGCCAGCAGTCCTTTCCGGCTAAATCAAGAGACCCAGTACTTC
TRBD1	TRBV15	TRBJ2-7	many	CATSSGQGVHEQYF	TGTGCCACCAGCTCGGGACAGGGGGTCCACGAGCAGTACTTC
TRBD2	TRBV28	TRBJ2-1	-	CASSWGWGRVTYNEQFF	TGTGCCAGCAGTTGGGGGTGGGGGAGGGTAACGTACAATGAGCAGTTCTTC
TRBD1	TRBV20-1	TRBJ2-1	few	CSAIGTGSYNEQFF	TGCAGTGCGATCGGGACAGGTTCCTACAATGAGCAGTTCTTC
-	TRBV20-1	TRBJ2-3	few	CSAVVVSGSTDTQYF	TGCAGTGCCGTGGTAGTGTCAGGTAGCACAGATACGCAGTATTTT
-	TRBV11-2	TRBJ2-2	-	CASSFGSRPGELFF	TGTGCCAGCAGCTTTGGGTCACGGCCCGGGGAGCTGTTTTTT
TRBD2	TRBV4-2	TRBJ2-1	few	CASSQVSSGGYNEQFF	TGTGCCAGCAGCCAAGTCTCGAGCGGGGGCTACAATGAGCAGTTCTTC
-	TRBV12-3/TRBV12-4	TRBJ1-6	few	CASSSVQGYNSPLHF	TGTGCCAGCAGTTCCGTCCAGGGCTATAATTCACCCCTCCACTTT
-	TRBV29-1	TRBJ2-7	once	CRVEYQYEQYF	TGCAGAGTTGAGTACCAGTACGAGCAGTACTTC